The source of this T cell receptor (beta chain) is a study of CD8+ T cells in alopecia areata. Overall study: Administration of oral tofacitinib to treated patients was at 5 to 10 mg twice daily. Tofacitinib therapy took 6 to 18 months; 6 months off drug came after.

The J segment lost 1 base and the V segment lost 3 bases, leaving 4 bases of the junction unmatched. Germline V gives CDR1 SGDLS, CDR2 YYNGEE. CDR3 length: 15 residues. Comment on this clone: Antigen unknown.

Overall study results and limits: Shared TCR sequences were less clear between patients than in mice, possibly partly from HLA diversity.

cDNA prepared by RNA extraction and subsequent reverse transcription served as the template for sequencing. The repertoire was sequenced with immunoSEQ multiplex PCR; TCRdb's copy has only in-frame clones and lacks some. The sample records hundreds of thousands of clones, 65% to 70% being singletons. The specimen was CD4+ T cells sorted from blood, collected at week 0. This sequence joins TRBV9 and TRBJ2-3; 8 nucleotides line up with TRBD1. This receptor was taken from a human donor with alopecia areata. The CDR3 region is CASSAGQGRTDTQYF. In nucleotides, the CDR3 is TGTGCCAGCAGCGCCGGACAGGGCCGCACAGATACGCAGTATTTT. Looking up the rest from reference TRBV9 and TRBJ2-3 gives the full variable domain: DSGVTQTPKHLITATGQRVTLRCSPRSGDLSVYWYQQSLDQGLQFLIQYYNGEERAKGNILERFSAQQFPDLHSELNLSSLELGDSALYFCASSAGQGRTDTQYFGPGTRLTVL.